This T cell receptor (beta chain) was identified during a study of T-cell memory formation after mild COVID-19. The study, taken as a whole, reports: The pre-infection memory compartment contained some responding clones, suggesting cross-reactive memory joined.

TCRdb called the 5' RACE reads again in MiXCR, with one record for every CDR3 protein. The sample holds around 200,000 distinct CDR3 sequences, over 20% seen once. This CDR3 is built from 15 residues. V was pared by 2 bases and J by 0 bases, with 10 bases between. Germline V gene data show CDR1 as LGHDT and CDR2 as YNNKEL (reference sequence). This clonotype was seen a few times. Its cognate antigen is unknown. This receptor was taken from an adult woman who had mild COVID-19 (a few samples of this study predate the infection). Cell type and time point are not known. The rearrangement joins TRBV3-1 to TRBJ1-2; D is unclear. Sequencing was carried out using PBMCs or a T cell subset sorted from them (not recorded which). The CDR3 nucleotides are TGTGCCAGCAGCCAACCCAACACCGCTAACTATGGCTACACCTTC. Protein product: CASSQPNTANYGYTF.